These 30 T cell receptor beta chains came from one sample sequenced in a study of lymphopenia after photon versus proton radiotherapy. Profiling relied on immunoSEQ multiplex PCR, and the TCRdb table lists in-frame clones only, not all of them. The table lists some 55,000 clones, 86% of them singletons. The sequences come from peripheral blood, collected from a patient treated with photon-based radiotherapy. The source is a man aged 35-49 years with gastric cancer.

This chain connects TRBV7-3 to TRBJ2-1; 11 positions match TRBD2. V lost 4 bases to trimming and J lost 8 bases; unmatched junction nucleotides: 4. The CDR3 sequence is 14 residues long. CDR1 and CDR2 (germline): SGHTA, FQGTGA. The CDR3 loop is CASSSTSGAYEQFF. For the CDR3, the DNA is TGTGCCAGCAGCTCGACTAGCGGGGCTTATGAGCAGTTCTTC.

The genes are TRBV11-2 and TRBJ2-2; 10 bases fit TRBD2. This CDR3 comprises 18 residues. The trim removed 2 bases at V and 4 bases at J, leaving 10 bases unmatched. Germline CDR1 reads SGHAT; CDR2 reads FQNNGV. CDR3 amino acids: CASSLISGGPSSTGELFF. DNA for the CDR3: TGTGCCAGCAGCTTAATTAGCGGGGGGCCCTCGAGCACCGGGGAGCTGTTTTTT.

This sequence joins TRBV7-6 and TRBJ1-6; D is undetermined. CDR3 size: 16 residues. The ends were cut back, 0 bases at V and 7 bases at J, with 13 bases in the middle. The V gene's germline CDR1 is SGHVS and CDR2 FNYEAQ. CDR3 DNA: TGTGCCAGCAGCTTAGCCTCTAGGACGCGGAATTCACCCCTCCACTTT. Residues: CASSLASRTRNSPLHF. Full variable domain (remainder filled in from reference TRBV7-6 and TRBJ1-6): GAGVSQSPRYKVTKRGQDVALRCDPISGHVSLYWYRQALGQGPEFLTYFNYEAQQDKSGLPNDRFSAERPEGSISTLTIQRTEQRDSAMYRCASSLASRTRNSPLHFGNGTRLTVT.

This clone appeared a few times. The chain is built from TRBV30 and TRBJ1-5; the D gene is possibly TRBD1 (5 bases). The germline gives CDR1 GTSNPN, CDR2 SVGIG (reference sequence). The CDR3 has 11 amino acids. With 2 bases removed from V and 10 bases from J, the gap between germline ends came to 9 bases. CDR3 in amino acids: CAWSTTGPQHF. CDR3 nucleotide sequence: TGTGCCTGGAGTACCACAGGCCCCCAGCATTTT.

This chain joins TRBV4-3 and TRBJ2-1; either TRBD1 or TRBD2 may fit D (6 bases each). Looked up from germline, CDR1 is LGHNA and CDR2 is YSLEER. The CDR3 sequence is 15 residues long. The germline V and J ends were trimmed by 1 base and 7 bases, with 14 bases remaining between them. The CDR3 is CASSQGAGEANEQFF. The CDR3 DNA reads as TGCGCCAGCAGCCAAGGGGCAGGGGAGGCTAATGAGCAGTTCTTC.

The rearrangement uses TRBV5-1 and TRBJ2-2, with 10 bases lining up with TRBD1. Germline assignment: CDR1 SGHRS and CDR2 YFSETQ. This CDR3 is 13 amino acids long. J was trimmed by 4 bases and V by 7 bases; bases with no gene match: 1. The CDR3 region is CASGQGGTGELFF. CDR3 nucleotides: TGCGCCAGCGGACAGGGGGGCACCGGGGAGCTGTTTTTT. Together with reference TRBV5-1 and TRBJ2-2, the CDR3 gives the full variable domain: KAGVTQTPRYLIKTRGQQVTLSCSPISGHRSVSWYQQTPGQGLQFLFEYFSETQRNKGNFPGRFSGRQFSNSRSEMNVSTLELGDSALYLCASGQGGTGELFFGEGSRLTVL.

The J gene is TRBJ2-7, the V gene TRBV4-3; no clear D. The CDR3 totals 15 residues. In germline, CDR1 is LGHNA, CDR2 YSLEER. With 0 bases removed from V and 3 bases from J, the gap between germline ends came to 12 bases. Written as DNA, the CDR3 is TGCGCCAGCAGCCAAGAGATTAGGGTAAACTACGAGCAGTACTTC. Translation: CASSQEIRVNYEQYF.

The chain employs TRBV7-2 and TRBJ2-7; D possibly uses TRBD1 or TRBD2 (7 bases each). The CDR3 runs to 14 residues. V lost 6 bases to trimming and J lost 1 base, with 13 bases between them. Germline V gene sequence: CDR1 SGHTA, CDR2 FQGNSA. The CDR3 loop is CASRAGGGSYEQYF. The CDR3 nucleotides are TGTGCCAGCAGAGCAGGGGGGGGTTCCTACGAGCAGTACTTC.

The rearrangement links TRBV6-1 to TRBJ2-6; a possible D gene is TRBD1 (6 bases). The CDR3 has 18 amino acids. V was shortened by 4 bases and J by 0 bases, with 16 bases between the two germline ends. Germline loops: CDR1 MNHNS, CDR2 SASEGT. The CDR3 bases are TGTGCCAGCAGTGGACAGGCTAGTATAAACTCTGGGGCCAACGTCCTGACTTTC. It is translated as CASSGQASINSGANVLTF.

Only one count was recorded for this clone. The chain couples TRBV11-1 to TRBJ1-6, with a possible D match to TRBD1 (6 bases). The CDR3 has 16 amino acids. V was pared by 1 base and J by 8 bases, with 15 bases between. Germline V lookup: CDR1 SGHAT, CDR2 FQDESV (reference sequence). The CDR3 reads CASSLDFQGYDSPLHF. The CDR3 bases are TGTGCCAGCAGCTTAGACTTCCAGGGGTACGATTCACCCCTCCACTTT.

This chain connects TRBV9 to TRBJ1-6, with D hard to call. V gave up 0 bases and J gave up 4 bases, with 2 bases separating them. The CDR3 runs 13 residues. Germline assignment: CDR1 SGDLS and CDR2 YYNGEE. The CDR3 sequence is CASSVEYNSPLHF. The CDR3 DNA sequence: TGTGCCAGCAGCGTAGAGTATAATTCACCCCTCCACTTT. Supplemented by reference TRBV9 and TRBJ1-6, the full variable domain reads DSGVTQTPKHLITATGQRVTLRCSPRSGDLSVYWYQQSLDQGLQFLIQYYNGEERAKGNILERFSAQQFPDLHSELNLSSLELGDSALYFCASSVEYNSPLHFGNGTRLTVT.

The chain carries TRBV9 and TRBJ2-7, with D tentatively TRBD2 (5 bases). The CDR3 loop spans 13 amino acids. Trimming cost V 3 bases and J 6 bases, with 13 bases left between them. Germline loops: CDR1 SGDLS, CDR2 YYNGEE. CDR3 coding DNA: TGTGCCAGCAGCGCAGCCTTTACTAGCGAGCAGTACTTC. Its translation is CASSAAFTSEQYF.

CDR3 in amino acids: CASSSTGTSGYNEQFF. The CDR3 coding sequence is TGTGCCAGCAGCTCCACCGGGACTAGCGGCTACAATGAGCAGTTCTTC. The chain carries TRBV4-2 and TRBJ2-1; 11 bases match TRBD2. The ends lost 5 bases at V and 3 bases at J; junction bases unmatched: 6. Germline CDR1 reads LGHNA; CDR2 reads YNFKEQ. The CDR3 length is 16 residues.

The chain links TRBV7-3 to TRBJ1-6; TRBD1 matches at 7 bases. CDR1 and CDR2 (germline): SGHTA, FQGTGA. The CDR3 has 17 residues. Trimming removed 5 bases from V and 8 bases from J; junction bases left unmatched: 15. Here the CDR3 reads CASSPTGQRGGDSPLHF. The CDR3 nucleotides read TGTGCCAGCAGCCCCACGGGACAGCGAGGTGGTGATTCACCCCTCCACTTT.

The chain recombines TRBV7-2 with TRBJ2-1; D uncertain. The ends were cut back, 5 bases at V and 12 bases at J, with 14 bases in the middle. Per the germline V gene, CDR1 is SGHTA and CDR2 is FQGNSA. The CDR3 runs 12 residues. CDR3 nucleotides: TGTGCCAGCAGCCCGGACGGGTGGGGGCAGTTCTTC. Translating it yields CASSPDGWGQFF.

The rearrangement uses TRBV4-1 and TRBJ2-1; D not certain. V gave up 0 bases and J gave up 12 bases, with 9 bases separating them. CDR1 and CDR2 (germline): MGHRA, YSYEKL. This CDR3 is built from 12 residues. CDR3 DNA: TGCGCCAGCAGCCAAGATGTCGGCTCGCAGTTCTTC. Residues: CASSQDVGSQFF.

The rearrangement links TRBV25-1 to TRBJ2-4; D is uncertain. V lost 3 bases and J lost 4, with 4 bases in between. This CDR3 region has 12 residues. Germline V gene sequence: CDR1 MGHDK, CDR2 SYGVNS. CDR3 DNA sequence: TGTGCCAGCAGTGATGGGAAAAACATTCAGTACTTC. Its translation is CASSDGKNIQYF.

The sample holds a few counts of this clone. V gene TRBV5-6 combines with J gene TRBJ1-5; D call uncertain. V was trimmed by 0 bases and J by 7 bases, leaving 11 bases between them. The germline V gene encodes CDR1 SGHDT and CDR2 YYEEEE. The CDR3 runs to 14 residues. As DNA, the CDR3 is TGTGCCAGCAGCTTGGGTGGGAAAGGCCAGCCCCAGCATTTT. Translation: CASSLGGKGQPQHF.

The V and J genes are TRBV20-1 and TRBJ1-2; D is unclear. Looked up from germline, CDR1 is DFQATT and CDR2 is SNEGSKA (reference sequence). CDR3 length: 11 residues. Trimming removed 3 bases at V and 4 bases at J, with 6 bases between. CDR3 loop: CSASGSYGYTF. CDR3 nucleotide sequence: TGCAGTGCTAGTGGGAGCTATGGCTACACCTTC.

The chain links TRBV6-1 to TRBJ2-7, with 8 bases lining up with TRBD1. Per the germline V gene, CDR1 is MNHNS and CDR2 is SASEGT. V lost 3 bases to trimming and J lost 0 bases; unmatched junction nucleotides: 4. This CDR3 comprises 15 residues. CDR3 sequence (DNA): TGTGCCAGCAGTGATCCGGGACAGGCCTCCTACGAGCAGTACTTC. Residues: CASSDPGQASYEQYF.

Written as DNA, the CDR3 is TGCGCCAGCAGCGGGGGACTCTACGAGCAGTACTTC. This translates into CASSGGLYEQYF. This chain joins TRBV10-2 and TRBJ2-7; possible D gene TRBD2, 6 bases. Germline V gene sequence: CDR1 WSHSY, CDR2 SAAADI. The V end lost 6 bases, the J end lost 3 bases, and 9 bases lay between the germline ends. The CDR3 runs to 12 residues.

The rearrangement uses TRBV5-1 and TRBJ1-1; 8 nucleotides agree with TRBD1. The V segment lost 3 bases and the J segment 0 bases; nucleotides outside the gene matches: 7. CDR1 and CDR2 (germline): SGHRS, YFSETQ. The CDR3 is made up of 16 amino acids. CDR3 DNA sequence: TGCGCCAGCAGCTCCCGAGGACAGGGCATGAACACTGAAGCTTTCTTT. It translates to CASSSRGQGMNTEAFF.

This chain connects TRBV2 to TRBJ1-1, with TRBD1 matching 11 bases. Germline values: CDR1 SNHLY, CDR2 FYNNEI. V gave up 1 base and J gave up 6 bases; unmatched junction bases: 4. The CDR3 runs 15 residues. The CDR3 sequence: CASSEGTGGASEAFF. The DNA for the CDR3 is TGTGCCAGCAGTGAAGGGACAGGGGGCGCCTCTGAAGCTTTCTTT.

A word on this clone: The germline gene is not matched at one end of the junction; a read error may be the cause. The chain combines TRBV7-2 with TRBJ2-7; 11 bases fit TRBD2. CDR3 length equals 18 residues. Germline V gives CDR1 SGHTA, CDR2 FQGNSA. The CDR3 nucleotides read TGTGCCAGCAGCTTAGATCTCGGACTAGCGGGCCGTTCCTCCGAGCAGTACTTC. Its translation is CASSLDLGLAGRSSEQYF.

The chain is built from TRBV5-4 and TRBJ1-2; tentative D call: TRBD1 (6 bases). Trimming took 0 bases from V and 8 from J, leaving 8 bases between them. Germline CDR1 reads SGHNT; CDR2 reads YYREEE (reference sequence). This CDR3 is 12 amino acids long. DNA of the CDR3: TGTGCCAGCAGCTTGGATGGACAGGGCTACACCTTC. It is translated as CASSLDGQGYTF.

The rearrangement links TRBV9 to TRBJ1-1; D unresolved. V lost 3 bases and J 3 bases, leaving 9 bases between the germline ends. Germline CDR1 is SGDLS and CDR2 is YYNGEE. This CDR3 comprises 13 residues. DNA of the CDR3: TGTGCCAGCAGCGCAAACGGGGACACTGAAGCTTTCTTT. It codes for CASSANGDTEAFF.

The genes are TRBV5-5 and TRBJ2-1; D might be TRBD1 or TRBD2, each matching 5 bases. This CDR3 is 16 amino acids long. The germline V gene has CDR1 SGHKS and CDR2 YYEKEE (reference sequence). The V and J ends lost 4 bases and 1 base respectively, with 15 bases between them. The CDR3 protein is CASSHGTANSYNEQFF. CDR3 nucleotide sequence: TGTGCCAGCAGCCACGGGACGGCCAATTCCTACAATGAGCAGTTCTTC.

The chain combines TRBV25-1 with TRBJ2-3; D gene ambiguous. V was clipped by 2 bases and J by 3 bases, with 12 bases between them. The CDR3 consists of 15 residues. Germline lookup yields CDR1 MGHDK and CDR2 SYGVNS. The CDR3 region has the DNA TGTGCCAGCAGTGAAGCGTCAGAACGGACAGATACGCAGTATTTT. Translation: CASSEASERTDTQYF. Using reference TRBV25-1 and TRBJ2-3 for the parts outside the CDR3, the full variable domain is EADIYQTPRYLVIGTGKKITLECSQTMGHDKMYWYQQDPGMELHLIHYSYGVNSTEKGDLSSESTVSRIRTEHFPLTLESARPSHTSQYLCASSEASERTDTQYFGPGTRLTVL.

The V and J genes are TRBV5-1 and TRBJ2-7; 10 bases map to TRBD1. The V gene end was trimmed by 2 bases and the J gene end by 7 bases; junction bases not matched to a gene: 6. There are 14 residues in the CDR3. CDR1 is SGHRS, CDR2 YFSETQ, per germline. The CDR3 region has the DNA TGCGCCAGCAGCTTAGGGACAGGGGTGGGGGAGCAGTACTTC. Translation gives CASSLGTGVGEQYF.

The V call is TRBV2, the J call TRBJ2-7; D gene uncertain. CDR3 length equals 12 residues. Germline values: CDR1 SNHLY, CDR2 FYNNEI. Trimming left V 1 base short and J 6 bases short, with 7 bases between. DNA for the CDR3: TGTGCCAGCAGTGAAGAACGGCTCGAGCAGTACTTC. This codes for CASSEERLEQYF.